Given below is one T cell receptor beta chain in context. The table came from immunoSEQ multiplex PCR; TCRdb's copy has only in-frame clones and leaves some out. The sample has tens of thousands of clones, 60% to 80% seen once. The CDR3 is 13 amino acids. Germline-derived CDR1 and CDR2 are SGHTA and FQGNSA. V was trimmed by 5 bases and J by 6 bases, leaving 14 bases between them. The data derive from a study of T cells in localized non-small cell lung cancer. The starting material was peripheral blood, obtained before any cancer treatment. The J gene is TRBJ2-7, the V gene TRBV7-2, with a weak D call TRBD1 (6 bases). The sequence was collected from a man between 40 and 69 years old with stage I squamous cell lung carcinoma. This CDR3 reads CASSRIQGGEQYF. The CDR3 DNA is TGTGCCAGCAGCCGGATACAGGGCGGCGAGCAGTACTTC.